This T cell receptor (beta chain) derives from a study of blood T cell repertoires in COVID-19. About the study: The United States, Italy and Spain supplied acute and convalescent COVID-19 samples. The cDNA or gDNA used as material had been derived from T cells, B-cell-depleted T cells, or PBMCs.

The study counted Cohort 3 donors as recovered given two negative PCRs, clearance, or symptom resolution. Using immunoSEQ multiplex PCR, the repertoire was profiled, and TCRdb retains in-frame clones only, with some absent. The table lists around 470,000 clones, about 90% of them singletons. The CDR3 is made up of 16 amino acids. V lost 1 base, J lost 1 base, and 4 bases stayed unmatched. Looked up from germline, CDR1 is SGHRS and CDR2 is YFSETQ. The source is a man aged 18 to 30 who had recovered from COVID-19. Sequenced sample: PBMCs or T cells enriched from blood (not recorded which). V gene TRBV5-1 combines with J gene TRBJ2-5, with 10 bases matching TRBD2. CDR3 in DNA: TGCGCCAGCAGCTTGTCGGTAGCGGGAGGCCAAGAGACCCAGTACTTC. This gives the protein CASSLSVAGGQETQYF.